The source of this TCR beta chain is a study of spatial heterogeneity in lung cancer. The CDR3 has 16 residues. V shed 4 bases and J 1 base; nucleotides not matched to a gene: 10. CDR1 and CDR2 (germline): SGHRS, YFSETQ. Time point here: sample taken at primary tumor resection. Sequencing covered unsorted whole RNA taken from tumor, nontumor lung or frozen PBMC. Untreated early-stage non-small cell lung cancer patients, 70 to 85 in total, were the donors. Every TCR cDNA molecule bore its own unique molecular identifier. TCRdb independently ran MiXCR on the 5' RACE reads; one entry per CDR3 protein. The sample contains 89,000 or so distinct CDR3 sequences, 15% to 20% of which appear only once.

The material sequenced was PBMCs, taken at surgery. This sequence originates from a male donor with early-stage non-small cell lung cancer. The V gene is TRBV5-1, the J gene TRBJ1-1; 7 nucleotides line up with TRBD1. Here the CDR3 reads CASSPGGGTANTEAFF. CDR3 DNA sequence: TGCGCCAGCAGCCCCGGGGGCGGGACAGCGAACACTGAAGCTTTCTTT.